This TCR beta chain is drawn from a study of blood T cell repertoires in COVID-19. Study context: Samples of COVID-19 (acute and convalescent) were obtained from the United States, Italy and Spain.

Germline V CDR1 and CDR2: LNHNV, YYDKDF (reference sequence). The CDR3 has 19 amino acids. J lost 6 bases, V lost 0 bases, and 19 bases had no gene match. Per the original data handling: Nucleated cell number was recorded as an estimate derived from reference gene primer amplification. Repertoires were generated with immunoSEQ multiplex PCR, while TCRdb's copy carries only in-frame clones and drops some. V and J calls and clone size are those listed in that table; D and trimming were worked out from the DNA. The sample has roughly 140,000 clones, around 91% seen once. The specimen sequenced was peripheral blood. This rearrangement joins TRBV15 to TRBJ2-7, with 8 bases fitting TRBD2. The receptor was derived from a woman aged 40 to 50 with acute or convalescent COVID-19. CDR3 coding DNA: TGTGCCACCAGCAGAGATAATATCAAGCGGGGGCGTTTGTCCCCCGAGCAGTACTTC. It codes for CATSRDNIKRGRLSPEQYF.